What follows describes a single T cell receptor (beta chain). Its target is unknown. The sample comes from a study of CD8+CD57+ T cells in acquired aplastic anemia. In the study overall: Mean DNA quantity obtained from sorted CD4+ and CD8+ cells was about 3 ug.

In patients chosen for sequencing, flow cytometry had shown CD8+CD57+ cell expansion. By the time of blood sampling, patients had still received no therapy. Profiles of TCR beta VDJ and CDR3 were generated from a genomic DNA template. MiXCR, applied by TCRdb to the reads, yields one record per CDR3 protein. The sample shows 200,000 or so distinct CDR3 sequences, roughly half of them seen only once. The CDR3 loop spans 15 amino acids. Germline values: CDR1 SNHLY, CDR2 FYNNEI. V lost 1 base, J lost 7 bases, and 11 bases lay in between. Study-wide findings and caveats: The study found no significant CD8+ Simpson's diversity difference between patients and controls.

The clonotype comes from a human donor with aplastic anemia. Source material: sorted CD4+, CD8+, or CD8+CD57+ T cells (not recorded which) from PBMCs. V gene TRBV2 combines with J gene TRBJ1-6, with unresolved D. As DNA, the CDR3 is TGTGCCAGCAGTGAAGTCCCAGGCAACAATTCACCCCTCCACTTT. Protein sequence: CASSEVPGNNSPLHF.